The clone carrying this T cell receptor (beta chain) was seen a single time. The source of the sample is a study of blood T cell repertoires in COVID-19. Whole-study context: Acute and convalescent COVID-19 samples came from the United States, Italy and Spain.

Study processing details: For nucleated cells, counts were estimated from reference gene primer amplification. Assay used: immunoSEQ multiplex PCR; TCRdb lists only in-frame clones, some missing. That table is the source of V, J and clone size, and D and trimming were worked out from the DNA. The sample holds about 100,000 clones, 90% to 95% seen once. Germline lookup yields CDR1 KGHSH and CDR2 LQKENI. V lost 6 bases to trimming and J lost 1 base, with 12 bases between them. CDR3 length: 14 residues. The chain combines TRBV18 with TRBJ1-1, with a tentative D call TRBD1 (5 bases). Sequencing was carried out using peripheral blood. The TCR originated in a man aged 50-60 years with acute or convalescent COVID-19. For the CDR3, the DNA is TGTGCCAGCTCCCCCAAGACAGAGAACACTGAAGCTTTCTTT. Residues: CASSPKTENTEAFF.